The T cell receptor beta chain described here comes from a study of CD8+ T cells in alopecia areata (dated by TCRdb to the late 2010s). Study-wide context: Treated patients were enrolled in an open-label pilot trial of oral tofacitinib at 5 to 10 mg twice daily for moderate-to-severe alopecia areata. Tofacitinib was administered for 6 to 18 months, and 6 months of follow-up off drug were then conducted to assess delayed response and recurrence. In both human patients and the C3H/HeJ mouse model, the study applied high-throughput TCRbeta sequencing to look at T cell clonal expansion in alopecia areata. On the human side, TCRbeta sequencing was run on scalp tissue and on sorted CD4+ and CD8+ peripheral blood T cells from healthy controls and from alopecia areata patients with either patchy or totalis/universalis disease. RNA was obtained with the PAXgene miRNA kit for fixed scalp, the miRNeasy kit for PBMCs, and the RNeasy kit for mouse skin. Scalp clonality was compared among normal scalp (n=4), patchy alopecia areata scalp (n=8), and alopecia totalis/universalis scalp (n=8). Tofacitinib-treated patients had biopsies at baseline and at 4 and 24 weeks of treatment, with a later scalp biopsy in several patients. For the treated patients, the SALT score, which quantifies what percentage of scalp surface area is affected, served as the measure of disease severity. immunoSEQ multiplex PCR using 35 Vbeta forward primers and 13 Jbeta reverse primers was used to amplify TCRbeta CDR3 regions.

What the study reported, not specific to this receptor: Tofacitinib significantly lowered scalp clonality and the number of expanded CD8+ clones among the top 100 scalp clones. Because the treated cohort was small and had just a single nonresponder, larger studies are needed to establish links between baseline CD8+ expansion and response. TCR sequences shared between patients were less clear than in mice, possibly partly because of HLA diversity in the patient population. During tofacitinib treatment, many expanded lesional clones stuck around in both scalp and blood, and this persistence may partly explain why relapse happens after treatment is stopped. Higher clonality and more expanded CD8+ clones were observed in lesional scalp than in normal scalp, particularly in alopecia totalis/universalis, a finding suggestive of antigenic drive. Resident alphabeta T cells in normal human skin are also sequenced, complicating scalp TCR repertoire analysis, unlike mouse skin dominated by gammadelta T cells.

Receptors were amplified or captured by the immunoSEQ multiplex PCR assay. For TCR sequencing, RNA was extracted from every sample and reverse transcribed into cDNA to serve as template. SuperScript III was used for first-strand cDNA synthesis, primed with a 2:1 mix of oligo-dT and random hexamers. A synthetic immune receptor repertoire was used to measure amplification bias, and any remaining bias was corrected computationally. As for the authors' bioinformatics: After raw reads were preprocessed to remove errors, the CDR3 was defined following IMGT conventions as running from the conserved cysteine to phenylalanine. To get clonality, Shannon entropy was normalized by log2 of the number of productive unique TCRs and the result was subtracted from 1. Whether each scalp clone was CD4 or CD8 was inferred by checking scalp TCRbeta sequences against the CD4 and CD8 repertoires from sorted blood. TCRdb's version of the immuneACCESS table is confined to in-frame rearrangements and falls short of the full clone set. An unresolved V gene accounts for under half of the shortfall where checked; the remainder is of unknown origin. The DNA gave D and trimming, while V, J and clone size come from that table. The table for this sample lists 120,000 or so clones; around 63% of them were counted only once. The ten largest account for approximately 5.1% of the sample.

V was cut back by 3 bases and J by 3 bases, leaving a gap of 15 bases between them. The CDR3 holds 16 amino acids from the cysteine to the phenylalanine. Just the 48-base CDR3 DNA is kept, in frame starting at base 1. The germline V gene specifies SGHTA as CDR1 and FQGNSA as CDR2. This clone was observed a handful of times. Its recognized antigen is unknown. Per-base quality was not reported, and no clone a single base away is much larger than it. This specimen's time point label, interpreted: about 4 weeks on oral tofacitinib. The treatment or condition label, read with the paper, signifies: oral pan-JAK inhibitor, 5-10 mg twice daily. Lesional scalp punch biopsies and peripheral blood were collected from alopecia areata patients. After PBMCs were isolated by density centrifugation and stained for CD3, CD4 and CD8, a FACSAria was used to sort CD4+ and CD8+ T cells.

Source: CD4+ T cells sorted from blood, taken at week 4, from a patient treated with tofacitinib. Recombination connected TRBV7-2 to TRBJ1-3; D gene: possibly TRBD1, on 5 matching bases. The receptor comes from a human donor with alopecia areata. The DNA sequence reads TGTGCCAGCAGCTTGCCCCGGGGGACCGGTGGAAACACCATATATTTT. It is translated as CASSLPRGTGGNTIYF. Full variable domain (CDR3 extended with the reference TRBV7-2 and TRBJ1-3 proteins): GAGVSQSPSNKVTEKGKDVELRCDPISGHTALYWYRQSLGQGLEFLIYFQGNSAPDKSGLPSDRFSAERTGGSVSTLTIQRTQQEDSAVYLCASSLPRGTGGNTIYFGEGSWLTVV.